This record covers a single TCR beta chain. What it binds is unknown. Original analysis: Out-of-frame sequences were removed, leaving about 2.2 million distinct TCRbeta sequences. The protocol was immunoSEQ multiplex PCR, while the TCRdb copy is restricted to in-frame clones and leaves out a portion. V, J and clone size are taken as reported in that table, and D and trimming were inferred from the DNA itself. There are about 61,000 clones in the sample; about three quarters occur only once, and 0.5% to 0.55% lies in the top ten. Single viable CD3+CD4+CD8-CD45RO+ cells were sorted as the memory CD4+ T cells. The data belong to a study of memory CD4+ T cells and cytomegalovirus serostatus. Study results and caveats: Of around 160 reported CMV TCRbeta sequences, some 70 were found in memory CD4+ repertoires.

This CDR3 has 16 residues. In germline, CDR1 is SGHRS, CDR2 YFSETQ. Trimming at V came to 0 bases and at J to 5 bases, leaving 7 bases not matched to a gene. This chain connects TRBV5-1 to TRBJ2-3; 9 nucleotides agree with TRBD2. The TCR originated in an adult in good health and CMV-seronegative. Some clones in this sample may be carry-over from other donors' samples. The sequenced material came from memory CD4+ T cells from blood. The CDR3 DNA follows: TGCGCCAGCAGCTTGGTTATAGCGGGAGTGCGAGATACGCAGTATTTT. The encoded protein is CASSLVIAGVRDTQYF.